This T cell receptor beta chain was identified during a study of cytomegalovirus exposure and HLA in healthy donors. Researchers ran the PCR with 60 Vbeta and 13 Jbeta primers. Method: immunoSEQ multiplex PCR; TCRdb's copy keeps in-frame clones and lacks some. Found here are about 110,000 clones, 12% of them singletons; the top ten hold 16%. Germline CDR1 SQVTM, CDR2 ANQGSEA. V was cut by 2 bases and J by 4 bases, with 10 bases left in between. This CDR3 region has 13 residues. This clone has just a few counts. The chain recombines TRBV29-1 with TRBJ2-3, with D tentatively TRBD2 (6 bases). The clonotype comes from a man aged 40-49 years in good health and CMV-seropositive. Sequencing was done on a sample of PBMCs. Here the CDR3 reads CSVELANADTQYF. The CDR3 DNA is TGCAGCGTTGAACTAGCGAATGCAGATACGCAGTATTTT.